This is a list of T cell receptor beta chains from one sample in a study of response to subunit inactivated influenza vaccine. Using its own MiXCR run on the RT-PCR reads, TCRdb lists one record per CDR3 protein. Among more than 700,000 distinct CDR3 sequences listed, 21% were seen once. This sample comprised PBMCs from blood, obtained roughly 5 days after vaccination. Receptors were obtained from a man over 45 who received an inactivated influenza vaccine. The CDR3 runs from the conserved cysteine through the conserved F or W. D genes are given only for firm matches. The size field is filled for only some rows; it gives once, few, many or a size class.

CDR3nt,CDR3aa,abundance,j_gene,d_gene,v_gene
TGTGCCACCAGTGATTTGGGGACAGGGATATACACTGAAGCTTTCTTT,CATSDLGTGIYTEAFF,NA,TRBJ1-1,TRBD1,TRBV24-1
TGTGCCAGCCCCGGGACAGGGATAGCCAACAACATTCAGTACTTC,CASPGTGIANNIQYF,once,TRBJ2-4,TRBD1,TRBV6-1
TGTGCCAGCAGCTTCCCAGCCTTGGTAGCGGGGGTGAACTCCTACGAGCAGTACTTC,CASSFPALVAGVNSYEQYF,NA,TRBJ2-7,TRBD2,TRBV28
TGTGCCAGCAGTCCTCGTCGTGGTGTATATGAGCAGTTCTTC,CASSPRRGVYEQFF,NA,TRBJ2-1,NA,TRBV12-3/TRBV12-4
TGTGCCAGCAGCCAAGAACGGATCACAGATACGCAGTATTTT,CASSQERITDTQYF,NA,TRBJ2-3,NA,TRBV4-2
TGTACCAGCAGACGGACTAGCGGGGGGGCCGTGGGCACAGATACGCAGTATTTT,CTSRRTSGGAVGTDTQYF,NA,TRBJ2-3,TRBD2,TRBV2
TGTGCCAGCAGTAATCTTCCGGGGGTTGTCAACACTGAAGCTTTCTTT,CASSNLPGVVNTEAFF,NA,TRBJ1-1,NA,TRBV27
TGTGCCAGCGGACAAGGACAGGGCTTATTGCAGTTCTTC,CASGQGQGLLQFF,NA,TRBJ2-1,TRBD1,TRBV12-3/TRBV12-4
TGCGCCAGCAGGAGGGAGCAGGGGGCGTACGAGCAGTACTTC,CASRREQGAYEQYF,NA,TRBJ2-7,TRBD1,TRBV5-1
TGCAGTCTTCCTAGCGGGGGGTCCTTGAACACCGGGGAGCTGTTTTTT,CSLPSGGSLNTGELFF,NA,TRBJ2-2,TRBD2,TRBV20-1
TGCGCCAGCAGCCAAGATGCCAGCAGCACAGATACGCAGTATTTT,CASSQDASSTDTQYF,NA,TRBJ2-3,NA,TRBV4-3
TGCAGATCAGCAAGCACAGATACGCAGTATTTT,CRSASTDTQYF,few,TRBJ2-3,NA,TRBV20-1
TGCGCCAGCAGCCCCAGGGGGACGAACACAGATACGCAGTATTTT,CASSPRGTNTDTQYF,few,TRBJ2-3,TRBD1,TRBV5-1
TGTGCCATCAGTGAGTCAGGCTCTGGAAACACCATATATTTT,CAISESGSGNTIYF,NA,TRBJ1-3,NA,TRBV10-3
TGCAGTGCTCGACAGGTCGAGCAGTACTTC,CSARQVEQYF,few,TRBJ2-7,NA,TRBV20-1
TGTGCCAGCAGCTTAGGTACAAACCAGGGTTACGAGCAGTACTTC,CASSLGTNQGYEQYF,NA,TRBJ2-7,NA,TRBV11-2
TGCAGTGCTCGACGGCACGGATCACAAGAGACCCAGTACTTC,CSARRHGSQETQYF,many,TRBJ2-5,NA,TRBV20-1
TGCAGTGCTCAGTACATCATTGGACAGGGGAACACTGAAGCTTTCTTT,CSAQYIIGQGNTEAFF,NA,TRBJ1-1,TRBD1,TRBV20-1
TGTGCCAGCAGTGATTCCTGGACAACTTATACCGGGGAGCTGTTTTTT,CASSDSWTTYTGELFF,NA,TRBJ2-2,NA,TRBV6-1
TGTGCCTCCAAGGACACCTTCAACTATGGCTACACCTTC,CASKDTFNYGYTF,NA,TRBJ1-2,NA,TRBV2
TGCAGTGCTAGAGATACCAGTCTTAGTTACAATGAGCAGTTCTTC,CSARDTSLSYNEQFF,NA,TRBJ2-1,NA,TRBV20-1
TGTGCCAGCAGCCCCCCGGGACGCTCCTACAATGAGCAGTTCTTC,CASSPPGRSYNEQFF,few,TRBJ2-1,NA,TRBV4-2
TGTGCCAGCAGCCAAGCTCGCGAGCAGTACTTC,CASSQAREQYF,few,TRBJ2-7,NA,TRBV3-1
TGCAGCGTTGAGTTGGACAGGTCCTACGAGCAGTACTTC,CSVELDRSYEQYF,many,TRBJ2-7,TRBD1,TRBV29-1
TGCAGTGCTAGAGATCTGAGGGGTGAAAAACTGTTTTTT,CSARDLRGEKLFF,few,TRBJ1-4,NA,TRBV20-1
TGTGCCAGTAGTATAGCGCCCTTAGGATCCTACGAGCAGTACTTC,CASSIAPLGSYEQYF,NA,TRBJ2-7,NA,TRBV19
TGTGCCAGCAGCCTCCGAGATCCCGGGGAGCTGTTTTTT,CASSLRDPGELFF,NA,TRBJ2-2,NA,TRBV11-2
TGTGCCAGCAGTCTGAGGACGGACAATCAGCCCCAGCATTTT,CASSLRTDNQPQHF,few,TRBJ1-5,NA,TRBV12-3/TRBV12-4
TGCAGCGTTGAAGATCTTGGTGGTCTAGCGGGTACGCAGTATTTT,CSVEDLGGLAGTQYF,many,TRBJ2-3,TRBD2,TRBV29-1
TGCAGTGCTAGATCGGCGACAGGGGGAATCTGCGAGCAGTACTTC,CSARSATGGICEQYF,once,TRBJ2-7,TRBD1,TRBV20-1
TGCAGCGTCGGAAGACTAGCGGGAATGAGCACAGAAGAGACCCAGTACTTC,CSVGRLAGMSTEETQYF,NA,TRBJ2-5,TRBD2,TRBV29-1
TGCGCCAGCAGCTTGGGACGGGCTAATAATTCACCCCTCCACTTT,CASSLGRANNSPLHF,NA,TRBJ1-6,NA,TRBV5-1
TGCAGTGCCCCGACCGTTAACTATGGCTACTCCTTC,CSAPTVNYGYSF,NA,TRBJ1-2,NA,TRBV20-1
TGCAGCGTTGGGGACTATGATGCAGATACGCAGTATTTT,CSVGDYDADTQYF,few,TRBJ2-3,TRBD2,TRBV29-1
TGTGCCAGCAGCCAAGGATCTAACAGGTTTCAGATTTTTCGGACCTACGAGCAGTACTTC,CASSQGSNRFQIFRTYEQYF,NA,TRBJ2-7,NA,TRBV14
TGCGCCAGCAGCGACCGGGACAGATTGACTGAAGCTTTCTTT,CASSDRDRLTEAFF,NA,TRBJ1-1,TRBD1,TRBV4-1
TGTGCCAGCAGCCCGGGATCGCTGAGGGGATCGCAGTATTTT,CASSPGSLRGSQYF,NA,TRBJ2-3,NA,TRBV7-2
TGTGCCAGCCGCCAAGCGGGAGGGAACAATGAGCAGTTCTTC,CASRQAGGNNEQFF,NA,TRBJ2-1,TRBD2,TRBV28
TGTGCCAGCAGTGTTCCTAGCGGGGGGGCCCATGAGCAGTTCTTC,CASSVPSGGAHEQFF,many,TRBJ2-1,TRBD2,TRBV2
TGCGCCAGCAGCCCGACCGGGGCTAGCGGGAGGTATTACAATGAGCAGTTCTTC,CASSPTGASGRYYNEQFF,NA,TRBJ2-1,TRBD2,TRBV5-1
TGCAGTGCCACAGGACAGTCCCAGAACACTGAAGCTTTCTTT,CSATGQSQNTEAFF,few,TRBJ1-1,NA,TRBV20-1
TGTGCCAGCAGCAGATCCGGGGGAGTCGAGCAGTACTTC,CASSRSGGVEQYF,NA,TRBJ2-7,NA,TRBV7-9
TGCGCCAGCAGCCAAAGGGGGGGCGCGTCTAATGAAAAACTGTTTTTT,CASSQRGGASNEKLFF,NA,TRBJ1-4,NA,TRBV4-1
TGCAGTGCTAGAGTGGGAGGGAGCGTAGATACGCAGTATTTT,CSARVGGSVDTQYF,few,TRBJ2-3,TRBD2,TRBV20-1
TGCGCCAGCAGTCTGGCTTTAAACCAAGAGACCCAGTACTTC,CASSLALNQETQYF,NA,TRBJ2-5,NA,TRBV10-2
TGTGCCAGCAGCCCGGGTAGGGACAGGAAAGAGACCCAGTACTTC,CASSPGRDRKETQYF,NA,TRBJ2-5,TRBD1,TRBV7-2
TGCAGCGCTGAGGTACGACAGGAGTATGGCTACACCTTC,CSAEVRQEYGYTF,few,TRBJ1-2,NA,TRBV29-1
TGTGCCAGCACCTACTCGCGGGACCCGGGTAATGAGCAGTTCTTC,CASTYSRDPGNEQFF,few,TRBJ2-1,NA,TRBV6-5
TGTGCCAGCAGCCCGAATACCAGGACCGGGGAGCTGTTTTTT,CASSPNTRTGELFF,NA,TRBJ2-2,NA,TRBV12-3/TRBV12-4
TGTGCCAGCAGTTACTCGTGGACGGGGAATGAGCAGTTCTTC,CASSYSWTGNEQFF,many,TRBJ2-1,NA,TRBV6-5
TGTGCCAGCAGTTACTCCGGCTTCCCACTTTCCGGGGCTTTCTCCTACGAGCAGTACTTC,CASSYSGFPLSGAFSYEQYF,NA,TRBJ2-7,NA,TRBV6-2/TRBV6-3
TGCAGCGTTGATTCTGGGTTTAATACGCAGTATTTT,CSVDSGFNTQYF,few,TRBJ2-3,NA,TRBV29-1
TGTGCCACCAGTTCCCACGGGACAGGGCTTAACAATGAGCAGTTCTTC,CATSSHGTGLNNEQFF,many,TRBJ2-1,TRBD1,TRBV24-1
TGTGCCAGCAGCTTAGTCGAGCAGACTACTGGAAACACCATATATTTT,CASSLVEQTTGNTIYF,few,TRBJ1-3,NA,TRBV7-2
TGTGCCATCAGTGAGCGGATCACCGGGGAGCTGTTTTTT,CAISERITGELFF,NA,TRBJ2-2,NA,TRBV10-3
TGCAGTGCTAGTGGGGGCTCCTACGAGCAGTACTTC,CSASGGSYEQYF,NA,TRBJ2-7,NA,TRBV20-1
TGTGCCAGCAGCCCTACCGGTTATGGCTACACCTTC,CASSPTGYGYTF,many,TRBJ1-2,NA,TRBV5-6